Sequencing of this T cell receptor (beta chain) was carried out in a study of cytomegalovirus exposure and HLA in healthy donors. Germline V gene sequence: CDR1 SGHVS, CDR2 FQNEAQ. Trimming left V 5 bases short and J 1 base short, with 9 bases between. This CDR3 is built from 13 residues. Details on this clone: Its target is unknown.

PCR primers comprised 60 Vbeta and 13 Jbeta primers. Authors' processing steps: Later work found 80 million or so unique TCR beta chains, with 9.5 million to 11 million shared. The repertoire was sequenced with immunoSEQ multiplex PCR; TCRdb's copy has only in-frame clones and lacks some. That table gives V, J and clone size, and the DNA gave D and trimming. Its clone listing holds 85,000 to 110,000 clones. Study-wide findings and caveats: Sequencing likely caused a cluster of highly shared sequence variants. About 87% or about 30% of the time was how often most TCR beta V segments were productive, according to an earlier analysis. Altogether, about 160 TCR beta chains were recorded as cytomegalovirus-associated.

The sequencing input was PBMCs. This chain uses TRBV7-8 with TRBJ2-7; D gene ambiguous. This clonotype was obtained from a man in his forties in good health and CMV-seronegative. CDR3 DNA sequence: TGTGCCAGCAGCCCCTTGACATCCTACGAGCAGTACTTC. Translating gives CASSPLTSYEQYF.